This T cell receptor (beta chain) was recorded in a study of blood T cell dynamics during melanoma immunotherapy. Points on this clone: Its antigen is not known.

Trimming left V 4 bases short and J 6 bases short, with 12 bases between. CDR1 is SGHKS, CDR2 YYEKEE, per germline (reference sequence). The CDR3 covers 13 residues. Study-wide points: Clones driving repertoire changes may be melanoma-specific or general immune activation. PBMC repertoires of eventual disease-control patients split at W3 into clonality or diversity gains.

TCRdb's copy holds only in-frame clones and misses some; the assay was immunoSEQ multiplex PCR. The sample consists of roughly 16,000 clones, roughly 83% of them appearing once. Noted time point: pre-treatment baseline. The V and J genes are TRBV5-5 and TRBJ2-3; D is unresolved. Specimen: blood, collected from a patient treated with checkpoint blockade. The sequence derives from a human donor with melanoma. The CDR3 DNA is TGTGCCAGCAGCCACGAAAGCCGCGATACGCAGTATTTT. Translated, it gives CASSHESRDTQYF.